These 16 T cell receptor beta chains came from one sample sequenced in a study of blood T cell repertoires in COVID-19. Sequencing was performed with immunoSEQ multiplex PCR; in TCRdb, only in-frame clones are kept and a portion is missing. This table has over 200,000 clones, about 88% appearing once. Sequencing used peripheral blood. The receptors here all came from a man in his forties or fifties with acute or convalescent COVID-19.

This chain joins TRBV7-2 and TRBJ1-1, with TRBD1 as a possible D gene (5 bases). Germline V gives CDR1 SGHTA, CDR2 FQGNSA. This CDR3 is built from 14 residues. Trimming left V 5 bases short and J 3 bases short, with 13 bases between. CDR3 loop: CASSLTQADTEAFF. The CDR3 DNA sequence: TGTGCCAGCAGCCTGACACAGGCCGACACTGAAGCTTTCTTT.

The rearrangement uses TRBV5-1 and TRBJ2-5, with D unclear. V lost 0 bases to trimming and J lost 1 base, with 7 bases between them. Germline lookup yields CDR1 SGHRS and CDR2 YFSETQ. The CDR3 loop spans 14 amino acids. The DNA of the CDR3 is TGCGCCAGCAGCTTGGAGCCGCGCCAAGAGACCCAGTACTTC. It specifies CASSLEPRQETQYF.

The V call is TRBV3-1 (or the pseudogene TRBV3-2), the J call TRBJ2-7; 8 nucleotides match TRBD1. CDR3 length: 15 amino acids. The germline gives CDR1 LGHDT, CDR2 YNNKEL (reference sequence). Trimming cost V 8 bases and J 6 bases; bases outside gene matches: 15. The CDR3: CASGSSGTGLFEQYF. The CDR3 nucleotides are TGTGCCAGCGGCTCTTCGGGGACAGGATTGTTCGAGCAGTACTTC.

J is TRBJ2-7 and V is TRBV7-2, with D uncertain. V gave up 5 bases and J gave up 2 bases, with 16 bases separating them. The CDR3 length is 15 residues. The germline gives CDR1 SGHTA, CDR2 FQGNSA. Here the CDR3 reads CASSVSAGFAYEQYF. As DNA, the CDR3 is TGTGCCAGCAGCGTTTCGGCAGGCTTCGCCTACGAGCAGTACTTC.

This chain connects TRBV5-1 to TRBJ2-1; weak D call: TRBD1 (6 bases). Trimming shortened V by 4 bases and J by 16 bases, and 30 bases separated the two germline ends. Germline values: CDR1 SGHRS, CDR2 YFSETQ. CDR3 size: 16 residues. CDR3 region: CASSLDGQLTIRGGFF. For the CDR3, the DNA is TGCGCCAGCAGCCTGGACGGACAGCTCACTATTCGGGGTGGATTCTTC.

The chain employs TRBV6-6 and TRBJ1-2; TRBD1 agrees at 8 bases. The ends lost 4 bases at V and 2 bases at J; junction bases unmatched: 3. The CDR3 length is 14 residues. The germline V gene has CDR1 MNHNY and CDR2 SVGAGI (reference sequence). The CDR3 DNA sequence: TGTGCCAGCAGTTCGGGACAGGCGAACTATGGCTACACCTTC. Translating gives CASSSGQANYGYTF.

This clone was seen once. The chain combines TRBV27 with TRBJ1-1, with a tentative D call TRBD1 (6 bases). The germline gives CDR1 MNHEY, CDR2 SMNVEV (reference sequence). V was clipped by 5 bases and J by 1 base, with 14 bases between them. The CDR3 has 15 amino acids. The CDR3 DNA is TGTGCCAGCAGTCCCCCCGGGACATGGAACACTGAAGCTTTCTTT. Encoded protein: CASSPPGTWNTEAFF.

The J gene is TRBJ2-5, the V gene TRBV18, with TRBD1 matching 9 bases. Germline CDR1 is KGHSH and CDR2 is LQKENI. Trimming at V came to 2 bases and at J to 1 base, leaving 5 bases not matched to a gene. CDR3 length equals 16 residues. The CDR3 loop is CASSPLWDRVQETQYF. DNA of the CDR3: TGTGCCAGCTCACCATTATGGGACAGGGTCCAAGAGACCCAGTACTTC. Filled out from reference TRBV18 and TRBJ2-5, the complete variable domain reads NAGVMQNPRHLVRRRGQEARLRCSPMKGHSHVYWYRQLPEEGLKFMVYLQKENIIDESGMPKERFSAEFPKEGPSILRIQQVVRGDSAAYFCASSPLWDRVQETQYFGPGTRLLVL.

V is TRBV11-2 and J is TRBJ2-7; D unclear. Per germline, CDR1 SGHAT and CDR2 FQNNGV. The CDR3 sequence is 13 residues long. V lost 4 bases and J lost 6, with 13 bases in between. In nucleotides, the CDR3 is TGTGCCAGCAGCTCCAACCAATTGAGCGAGCAGTACTTC. Its translation: CASSSNQLSEQYF. Supplemented by reference TRBV11-2 and TRBJ2-7, the full variable domain reads EAGVAQSPRYKIIEKRQSVAFWCNPISGHATLYWYQQILGQGPKLLIQFQNNGVVDDSQLPKDRFSAERLKGVDSTLKIQPAKLEDSAVYLCASSSNQLSEQYFGPGTRLTVT.

The rearrangement links TRBV5-6 to TRBJ1-2, with 8 bases fitting TRBD1. CDR3 length: 14 residues. The germline V gene encodes CDR1 SGHDT and CDR2 YYEEEE. The J segment lost 2 bases and the V segment lost 3 bases, leaving 3 bases of the junction unmatched. CDR3 sequence reads: CASSWRTGNYGYTF. The CDR3 DNA is TGTGCCAGCAGCTGGAGGACAGGGAACTATGGCTACACCTTC.

The chain employs TRBV2 and TRBJ1-2; TRBD1 might be the D (6 bases). Germline CDR1 SNHLY, CDR2 FYNNEI. V was pared by 11 bases and J by 8 bases, with 21 bases between. CDR3 length: 13 residues. The DNA of the CDR3 is TGTGCCGGAGATATGGGGGGGGCGGAAGGCTACACCTTC. Its translation is CAGDMGGAEGYTF.

This chain joins TRBV7-2 and TRBJ2-7, with TRBD2 matching 9 bases. J was trimmed by 2 bases and V by 5 bases; bases with no gene match: 13. Germline V gene sequence: CDR1 SGHTA, CDR2 FQGNSA. This CDR3 region has 17 residues. In DNA form, the CDR3 reads TGTGCCAGCAGCCCCAGGGGGGCGGGGGGGCCGGCCTACGAGCAGTACTTC. Translated: CASSPRGAGGPAYEQYF.

V is TRBV4-1 and J is TRBJ1-1, with 7 positions matching TRBD1. V trimming: 6 bases; J trimming: 5 bases; junction bases outside the gene matches: 12. Germline CDR1 and CDR2: MGHRA and YSYEKL. CDR3 length: 15 residues. CDR3 residues: CASSHPGGQRTEAFF. DNA of the CDR3: TGCGCCAGCAGTCACCCAGGGGGGCAGAGGACTGAAGCTTTCTTT.

This sequence joins TRBV7-2 and TRBJ2-6; TRBD2 agrees at 13 bases. With 5 bases clipped from V and 0 bases from J, the junction kept 7 bases outside the gene matches. The germline gives CDR1 SGHTA, CDR2 FQGNSA. This CDR3 has 19 amino acids. The CDR3 nucleotides read TGTGCCAGCAGCCAGGGGGGACTAGCGGGGAGCTCTGGGGCCAACGTCCTGACTTTC. Protein sequence: CASSQGGLAGSSGANVLTF.

V is TRBV5-1 and J is TRBJ1-4, with 7 bases that match TRBD1. The CDR3 covers 15 residues. Germline values: CDR1 SGHRS, CDR2 YFSETQ. V lost 2 bases, J lost 0 bases, and 1 base stayed unmatched. The CDR3 DNA sequence: TGCGCCAGCAGCTTTGGACAGGCAACTAATGAAAAACTGTTTTTT. The encoded protein is CASSFGQATNEKLFF.

The CDR3 DNA reads as TGCGCCAGCAGCCCTACGACAGGGTCCCCCTTCGAGCAGTACTTC. It codes for CASSPTTGSPFEQYF. This sequence joins TRBV5-1 and TRBJ2-7; 7 nucleotides match TRBD1. CDR1 and CDR2 (germline): SGHRS, YFSETQ. The CDR3 is 15 residues long. V shed 4 bases and J 6 bases; nucleotides not matched to a gene: 13.